The rows below give T cell receptor beta chains drawn from one sample of a study of post-analysis software for immune sequencing data. Via MiXCR, TCRdb re-called the PCR reads, giving one row per CDR3 protein. The sample has 350,000 to 500,000 distinct CDR3 sequences; 39% are singletons. Sample: blood. These TCRs come from a girl under 10 years old with multiple sclerosis. Both conserved end residues are part of each CDR3. Fields, in order: J gene, V gene, CDR3 length, clone size, D gene, CDR3 protein, CDR3 DNA. The D gene is left open where the match is weak. Clone size is not always given. Where it is, it says once, few, many or a class for expanded clones.

TRBJ2-1 TRBV5-1 15 . TRBD2 CASSPRTSGNNEQFF TGCGCCAGCAGCCCAAGGACTAGCGGGAACAATGAGCAGTTCTTC
TRBJ1-2 TRBV28 13 . . CASSLRGSGGYTF TGTGCCAGCAGTTTACGGGGGTCTGGTGGCTACACCTTC
TRBJ1-5 TRBV12-3/TRBV12-4 14 few TRBD1 CANSPTGYGQPQHF TGTGCCAACAGTCCGACAGGGTACGGCCAGCCCCAGCATTTT
TRBJ2-3 TRBV15 15 . . CATSRELTSTDTQYF TGTGCCACCAGCAGAGAACTGACTAGCACAGATACGCAGTATTTT
TRBJ2-7 TRBV6-5 14 . . CASRPTGSSYEQYF TGTGCCAGCAGACCTACAGGGTCCTCTTACGAGCAGTACTTC
TRBJ1-6 TRBV27 13 . TRBD1 CASSDREGSPLHF TGTGCCAGCAGTGACAGGGAAGGCTCACCCCTCCACTTT
TRBJ2-7 TRBV7-8 14 few TRBD1 CASTWTGGRYEQYF TGTGCCAGCACCTGGACAGGGGGAAGGTACGAGCAGTACTTC
TRBJ2-4 TRBV27 19 few TRBD2 CASSPTLGLALFAKNIQYF TGTGCCAGCAGTCCAACTCTTGGACTAGCGTTGTTCGCCAAAAACATTCAGTACTTC
TRBJ1-4 TRBV5-1 15 . . CASSLGSATNEKLFF TGCGCCAGCAGCTTGGGGTCGGCGACTAATGAAAAACTGTTTTTT
TRBJ2-7 TRBV9 14 few TRBD2 CASSASGSRYEQYF TGTGCCAGCAGCGCTAGCGGGAGTAGGTACGAGCAGTACTTC
TRBJ2-7 TRBV11-2 16 few TRBD2 CASSPTGLAELYEQYF TGCGCCAGCAGCCCGACGGGGCTAGCGGAACTCTACGAGCAGTACTTC
TRBJ2-1 TRBV20-1 13 few TRBD2 CSPLAGGTNEQFF TGCAGTCCGTTAGCGGGAGGCACCAATGAGCAGTTCTTC
TRBJ1-1 TRBV5-1 14 . . CASSITWESTEAFF TGCGCCAGCAGCATCACCTGGGAGAGCACTGAAGCTTTCTTT
TRBJ2-3 TRBV7-9 13 . . CASSLGTRDTQYF TGTGCCAGCAGCTTAGGAACTAGGGATACGCAGTATTTT
TRBJ1-1 TRBV6-5 15 few . CASSYSIGGDTEAFF TGTGCCAGCAGTTACTCGATAGGAGGGGACACTGAAGCTTTCTTT
TRBJ1-2 TRBV15 13 . . CATSGRTPYGYTF TGTGCCACCAGCGGACGGACACCCTATGGCTACACCTTC
TRBJ2-7 TRBV9 12 many . CASSAPGYEQYF TGTGCCAGCAGCGCACCCGGCTACGAGCAGTACTTC
TRBJ2-1 TRBV20-1 17 few TRBD2 CSAHTSGRQNYYNEQFF TGCAGTGCTCACACTAGCGGGAGGCAAAATTATTACAATGAGCAGTTCTTC
TRBJ1-1 TRBV12-3/TRBV12-4 15 . . CASSSSDTPNTGAFF TGTGCCAGCAGTTCCTCAGACACACCAAACACTGGAGCTTTCTTT
TRBJ2-2 TRBV19 14 . . CASSSDGNTGELFF TGTGCCAGTAGTAGCGACGGAAACACCGGGGAGCTGTTTTTT
TRBJ1-2 TRBV20-1 11 few . CSAQKLPGYTF TGCAGTGCACAAAAGCTCCCTGGCTACACCTTC
TRBJ2-5 TRBV12-3/TRBV12-4 13 few TRBD1 CVTGDRTQETQYF TGTGTCACAGGGGACAGAACCCAAGAGACCCAGTACTTC
TRBJ2-3 TRBV20-1 17 . . CSAKSSTEITSTDTQYF TGCAGTGCTAAGTCGAGTACAGAAATAACGAGCACAGATACGCAGTATTTT
TRBJ1-1 TRBV12-3/TRBV12-4 14 . . CASSFRGGSTEAFF TGTGCCAGCAGTTTCAGGGGTGGGAGCACTGAAGCTTTCTTT
TRBJ2-5 TRBV28 12 . . CASRVPQETQYF TGTGCCAGCAGGGTTCCGCAAGAGACCCAGTACTTC